This T cell receptor beta chain comes out of a study of radiotherapy plus CTLA-4 blockade in lung cancer. Overall study: Disease control was achieved by around 30% of patients, and objective responses by 18%.

Whole-study findings and limits: There was expansion of tumor-derived TCR clones in blood after radiotherapy plus ipilimumab. Early shifts in blood T cell clones, with interferon-beta, reportedly predicted response best.

Worth noting for this clone: The antigen is unknown.

Generated by immunoSEQ multiplex PCR, the TCRdb table keeps only in-frame clones and is missing some. Among tens of thousands of clones listed, more than 70% were seen once. J was trimmed by 3 bases and V by 1 base; bases with no gene match: 2. There are 14 residues in the CDR3. The germline CDR1 and CDR2 sequences are SEHNR and FQNEAQ (reference sequence). With ipilimumab providing CTLA-4 blockade, focal radiation was administered to patients who had chemo-refractory metastatic non-small-cell lung cancer. This receptor was obtained from a human donor with non-small cell lung cancer whose response to radiotherapy plus ipilimumab could not be evaluated. Some clones in this sample may be carry-over from other donors' samples. The sample in question was peripheral blood, obtained from a patient treated with radiotherapy plus ipilimumab. The chain recombines TRBV7-9 with TRBJ2-5; the match to TRBD1 covers 7 bases. The CDR3 is CASSLGGTEETQYF. CDR3 nucleotide sequence: TGTGCCAGCAGCTTAGGGGGGACAGAAGAGACCCAGTACTTC.